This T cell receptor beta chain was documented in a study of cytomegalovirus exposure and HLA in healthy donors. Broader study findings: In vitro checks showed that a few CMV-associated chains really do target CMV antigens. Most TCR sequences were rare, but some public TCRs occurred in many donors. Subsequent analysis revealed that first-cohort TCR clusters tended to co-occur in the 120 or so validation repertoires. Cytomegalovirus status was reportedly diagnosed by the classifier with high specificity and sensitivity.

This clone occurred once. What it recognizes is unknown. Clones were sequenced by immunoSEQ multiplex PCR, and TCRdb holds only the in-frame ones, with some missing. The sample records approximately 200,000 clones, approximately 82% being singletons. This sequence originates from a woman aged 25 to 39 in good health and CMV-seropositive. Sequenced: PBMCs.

The CDR3 is CASSLSGTNEQYF. The DNA for the CDR3 is TGTGCCAGCAGCTTAAGCGGGACCAACGAGCAGTACTTC. V and J are TRBV7-2 and TRBJ2-7, with 7 bases identical to TRBD2. V trimming: 2 bases; J trimming: 5 bases; junction bases outside the gene matches: 3. The CDR3 length is 13 residues. The V gene's germline CDR1 is SGHTA and CDR2 FQGNSA.